These 13 T cell receptor beta chains share one sample of origin, sequenced in a study of beta chain features in type 1 diabetes. Expressed TCRB transcripts were sequenced because the entire RNA isolate underwent reverse transcription. Produced via immunoSEQ multiplex PCR; TCRdb's table is partial and in-frame only. The sample carries around 300,000 clones, 7% to 9% recorded once. Sequenced sample: central memory CD4+ T cells from blood. The source of these receptors is a woman between 18 and 30 years old in good health.

A few counts support this clone. V gene TRBV30 combines with J gene TRBJ2-5; D ambiguous. The CDR3 runs 13 residues. In germline, CDR1 is GTSNPN, CDR2 SVGIG (reference sequence). With 1 base removed from V and 4 bases from J, the gap between germline ends came to 10 bases. Here the CDR3 reads CAWSGMGGETQYF. The DNA for the CDR3 is TGTGCCTGGAGTGGGATGGGCGGAGAGACCCAGTACTTC.

This clone was detected a few times. The J gene is TRBJ1-1, the V gene TRBV18; a possible D gene is TRBD1 (5 bases). V was pared by 4 bases and J by 6 bases, with 12 bases between. This CDR3 is 13 amino acids long. Germline V lookup: CDR1 KGHSH, CDR2 LQKENI. CDR3 DNA sequence: TGTGCCAGCTCACAGCGACAGAGCGCTGAAGCTTTCTTT. This encodes CASSQRQSAEAFF.

This clone was seen a few times. V and J are TRBV9 and TRBJ2-7; D is undetermined. With 4 bases removed from V and 7 bases from J, the gap between germline ends came to 15 bases. Germline V gives CDR1 SGDLS, CDR2 YYNGEE. The CDR3 covers 13 residues. The CDR3 is CASSRDGSWEQYF. CDR3 coding DNA: TGTGCCAGCAGCAGAGACGGTAGCTGGGAGCAGTACTTC. Combining the CDR3 with reference TRBV9 and TRBJ2-7 gives the whole variable domain DSGVTQTPKHLITATGQRVTLRCSPRSGDLSVYWYQQSLDQGLQFLIQYYNGEERAKGNILERFSAQQFPDLHSELNLSSLELGDSALYFCASSRDGSWEQYFGPGTRLTVT.

This clone was seen a handful of times. The gene calls are TRBV11-3 and TRBJ2-1, with D possibly being TRBD2 (6 bases). CDR3 length: 16 amino acids. Germline V gene data show CDR1 as SGHNT and CDR2 as YENEEA. Deletions cut 3 bases from V and 8 bases from J, with 20 bases between. This CDR3 is CASSFGDSGRLDEQFF. The CDR3 coding sequence is TGTGCCAGCAGCTTTGGTGATAGCGGACGGTTGGATGAGCAGTTCTTC.

The table lists this clone with a few counts. This chain joins TRBV6-1 and TRBJ2-7; D is possibly TRBD1 or TRBD2 (7 bases each). V lost 4 bases to trimming and J lost 4 bases, with 17 bases between them. CDR3 size: 15 residues. Germline values: CDR1 MNHNS, CDR2 SASEGT. The CDR3 spells CASSVRLAGGYEQYF. In DNA, the CDR3 is TGTGCCAGCAGTGTAAGACTAGCAGGGGGGTACGAGCAGTACTTC.

This clone was seen a handful of times. The gene calls are TRBV9 and TRBJ2-1; 8 bases line up with TRBD2. With V trimmed by 6 bases and J by 8 bases, 10 bases remained unmatched. Germline V lookup: CDR1 SGDLS, CDR2 YYNGEE. This CDR3 has 14 amino acids. Here the CDR3 reads CASTFSGVAHEQFF. The CDR3 DNA reads TGTGCCAGCACCTTTAGCGGGGTCGCTCATGAGCAGTTCTTC.

V gene TRBV27 combines with J gene TRBJ2-7, with D perhaps matching TRBD2 (5 bases). CDR3 size: 15 residues. Trimming removed 0 bases from V and 3 bases from J, with 12 bases in between. CDR1 and CDR2 (germline): MNHEY, SMNVEV (reference sequence). The CDR3 DNA reads TGTGCCAGCAGTTTATCGAGCGGAAACCTCTACGAGCAGTACTTC. Its protein is CASSLSSGNLYEQYF.

This chain uses TRBV11-3 with TRBJ2-1, with D tentatively TRBD1 (6 bases). The V gene lost 5 bases and the J gene lost 6 bases, with 14 bases spanning the gap. This CDR3 has 14 residues. Germline CDR1 is SGHNT and CDR2 is YENEEA. The CDR3 DNA reads TGTGCCAGCAGCACCCCGACAGGACGCAATGAGCAGTTCTTC. It specifies CASSTPTGRNEQFF.

The chain joins TRBV7-3 to TRBJ2-1; TRBD1 matches 9 bases. Germline CDR1 is SGHTA and CDR2 is FQGTGA. The V segment lost 1 base and the J segment 10 bases; nucleotides outside the gene matches: 11. The CDR3 length is 16 residues. Written as DNA, the CDR3 is TGTGCCAGCAGCTTAAGACCGGGACAGGGCGGCGGAGAGCAGTTCTTC. Protein: CASSLRPGQGGGEQFF. The full variable domain, in which reference TRBV7-3 and TRBJ2-1 provide the parts outside the CDR3, is GAGVSQTPSNKVTEKGKYVELRCDPISGHTALYWYRQSLGQGPEFLIYFQGTGAADDSGLPNDRFFAVRPEGSVSTLKIQRTERGDSAVYLCASSLRPGQGGGEQFFGPGTRLTVL.

This clone was observed a handful of times. V gene TRBV2 combines with J gene TRBJ1-5; TRBD1 matches at 8 bases. J gave up 4 bases and V 5 bases, and 4 bases lay outside the gene matches. The CDR3 length is 14 residues. The V gene's germline CDR1 is SNHLY and CDR2 FYNNEI. CDR3 sequence reads: CASSPGGPNQPQHF. Here the CDR3 DNA reads TGTGCCAGCAGTCCAGGGGGCCCTAATCAGCCCCAGCATTTT.

This clone showed up many times. This sequence joins TRBV5-4 and TRBJ2-1, with TRBD2 as a possible D gene (5 bases). This CDR3 region has 12 residues. Germline loops: CDR1 SGHNT, CDR2 YYREEE (reference sequence). V was shortened by 5 bases and J by 15 bases, with 18 bases between the two germline ends. CDR3 residues: CASSKDTTRGFF. The DNA for the CDR3 is TGTGCCAGCAGTAAAGACACAACCCGGGGGTTCTTC.

The CDR3 coding sequence is TGTGCCAGCAGCCAAGATCCAGCGAACACTGAAGCTTTCTTT. Its protein is CASSQDPANTEAFF. This rearrangement joins TRBV4-2 to TRBJ1-1; D unclear. The ends were cut back, 0 bases at V and 1 base at J, with 6 bases in the middle. CDR3 length: 14 residues. Per germline, CDR1 LGHNA and CDR2 YNFKEQ.

The gene calls are TRBV11-1 and TRBJ1-1; 8 bases are shared with TRBD1. Germline loops: CDR1 SGHAT, CDR2 FQDESV (reference sequence). V trimming: 1 base; J trimming: 4 bases; junction bases outside the gene matches: 5. The CDR3 loop spans 15 amino acids. The CDR3 DNA reads TGTGCCAGCAGCTTAGACTCGACAGGGGTCACTGAAGCTTTCTTT. Its translation: CASSLDSTGVTEAFF.